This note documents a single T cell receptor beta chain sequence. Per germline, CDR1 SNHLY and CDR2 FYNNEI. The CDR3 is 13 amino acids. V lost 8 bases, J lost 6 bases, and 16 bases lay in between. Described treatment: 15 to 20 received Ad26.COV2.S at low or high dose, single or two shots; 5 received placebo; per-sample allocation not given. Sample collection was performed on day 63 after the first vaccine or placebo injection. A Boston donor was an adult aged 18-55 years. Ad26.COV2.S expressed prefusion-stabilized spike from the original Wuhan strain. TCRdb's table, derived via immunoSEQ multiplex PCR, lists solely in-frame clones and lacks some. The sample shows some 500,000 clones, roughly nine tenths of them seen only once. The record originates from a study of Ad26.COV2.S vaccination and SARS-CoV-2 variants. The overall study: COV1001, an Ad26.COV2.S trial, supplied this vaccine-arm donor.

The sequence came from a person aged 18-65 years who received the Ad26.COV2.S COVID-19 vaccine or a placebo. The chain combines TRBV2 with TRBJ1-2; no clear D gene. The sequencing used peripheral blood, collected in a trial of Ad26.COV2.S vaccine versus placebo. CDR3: CASRSGSANGYTF. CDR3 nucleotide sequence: TGTGCCAGCCGGTCGGGCAGTGCAAATGGCTACACCTTC.